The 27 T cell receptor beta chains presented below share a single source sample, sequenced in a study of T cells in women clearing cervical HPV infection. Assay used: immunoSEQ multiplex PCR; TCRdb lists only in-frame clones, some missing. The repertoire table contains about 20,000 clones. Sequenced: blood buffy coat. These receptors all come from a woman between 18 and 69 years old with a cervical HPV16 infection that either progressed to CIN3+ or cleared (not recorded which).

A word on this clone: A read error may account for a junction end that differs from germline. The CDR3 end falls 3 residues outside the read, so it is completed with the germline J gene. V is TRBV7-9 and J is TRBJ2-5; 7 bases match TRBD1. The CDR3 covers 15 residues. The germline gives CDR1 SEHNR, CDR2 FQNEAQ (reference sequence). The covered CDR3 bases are TGTTCCAGCAGCCGAAACAGGGGTGATTTAGAGACC. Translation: CSSSRNRGDLET. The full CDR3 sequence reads CSSSRNRGDLETQYF.

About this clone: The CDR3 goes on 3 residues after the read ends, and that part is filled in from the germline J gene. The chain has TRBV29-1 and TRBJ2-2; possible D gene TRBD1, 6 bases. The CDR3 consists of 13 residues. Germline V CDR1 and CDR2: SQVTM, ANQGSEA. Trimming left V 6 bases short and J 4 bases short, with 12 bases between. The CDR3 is CSVDSMSTGELFF. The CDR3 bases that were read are TGCAGCGTGGACAGCATGTCCACCGGGGAG.

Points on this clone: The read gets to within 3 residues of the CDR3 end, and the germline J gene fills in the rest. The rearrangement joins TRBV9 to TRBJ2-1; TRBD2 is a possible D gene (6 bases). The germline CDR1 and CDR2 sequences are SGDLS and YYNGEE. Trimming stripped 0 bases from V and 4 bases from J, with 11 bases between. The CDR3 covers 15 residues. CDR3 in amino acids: CASSVGGTLYNEQFF. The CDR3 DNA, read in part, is TGTGCCAGCAGCGTAGGCGGGACTCTTTACAATGAG.

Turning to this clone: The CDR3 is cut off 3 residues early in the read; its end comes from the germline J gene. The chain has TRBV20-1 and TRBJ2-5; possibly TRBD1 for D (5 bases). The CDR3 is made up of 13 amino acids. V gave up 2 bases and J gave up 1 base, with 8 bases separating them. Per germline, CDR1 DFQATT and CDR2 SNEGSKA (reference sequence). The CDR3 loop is CSARQGPQETQYF. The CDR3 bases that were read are TGCAGTGCTAGACAGGGCCCCCAAGAGACC.

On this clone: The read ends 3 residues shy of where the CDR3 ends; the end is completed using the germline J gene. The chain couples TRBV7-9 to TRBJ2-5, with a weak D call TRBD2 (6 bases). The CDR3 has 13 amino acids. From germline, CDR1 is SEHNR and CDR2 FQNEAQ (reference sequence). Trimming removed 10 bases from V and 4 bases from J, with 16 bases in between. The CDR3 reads CATPAGGAETQYF. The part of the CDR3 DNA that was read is TGTGCCACCCCGGCCGGCGGGGCAGAGACC.

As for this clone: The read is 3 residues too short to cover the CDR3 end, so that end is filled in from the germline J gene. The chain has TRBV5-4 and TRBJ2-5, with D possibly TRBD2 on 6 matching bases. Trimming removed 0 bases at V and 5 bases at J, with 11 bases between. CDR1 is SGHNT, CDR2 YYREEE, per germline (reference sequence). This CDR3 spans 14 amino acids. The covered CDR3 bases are TGTGCCAGCAGCTTGGAGCGGGCACGGGAGACC. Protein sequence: CASSLERARET. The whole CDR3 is CASSLERARETQYF.

The CDR3 DNA, read in part, is TGTGCCAGTAGTAATCACAGGGAGTCCGGGGCCAACGTA. Translated, it gives CASSNHRESGANV. The full-length CDR3 reads as CASSNHRESGANVLFF. This sequence joins TRBV19 and TRBJ1-4; maybe TRBD1 (6 bases). The sequenced fragment ends 3 residues before the CDR3 boundary, so the rest is inferred from the germline J gene. In germline, CDR1 is LNHDA, CDR2 SQIVND (reference sequence). The CDR3 runs to 16 residues.

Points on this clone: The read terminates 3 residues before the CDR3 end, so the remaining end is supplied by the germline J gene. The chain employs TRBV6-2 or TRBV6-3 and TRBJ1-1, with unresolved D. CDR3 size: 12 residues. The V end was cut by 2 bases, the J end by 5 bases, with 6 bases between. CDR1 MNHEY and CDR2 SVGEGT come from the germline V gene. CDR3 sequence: CASSYGRTEAFF. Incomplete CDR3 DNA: TGTGCCAGCAGTTACGGCAGAACTGAA.

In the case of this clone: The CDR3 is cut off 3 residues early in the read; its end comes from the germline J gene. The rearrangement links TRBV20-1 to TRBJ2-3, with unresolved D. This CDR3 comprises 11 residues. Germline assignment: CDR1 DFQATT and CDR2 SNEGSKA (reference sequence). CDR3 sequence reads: CSARVQETQYF. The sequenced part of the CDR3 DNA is TGCAGTGCTAGAGTACAAGAGACG.

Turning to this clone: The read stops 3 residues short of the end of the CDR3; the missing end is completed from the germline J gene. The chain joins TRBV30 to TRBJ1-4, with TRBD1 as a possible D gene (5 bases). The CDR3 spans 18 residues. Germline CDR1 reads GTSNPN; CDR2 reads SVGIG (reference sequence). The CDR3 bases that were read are TGTGCCCTCAAGGAGGCGAAGGGTGGGGTCTCTGGGGCCAACGTA. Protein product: CALKEAKGGVSGANV. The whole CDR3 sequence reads CALKEAKGGVSGANVLFF.

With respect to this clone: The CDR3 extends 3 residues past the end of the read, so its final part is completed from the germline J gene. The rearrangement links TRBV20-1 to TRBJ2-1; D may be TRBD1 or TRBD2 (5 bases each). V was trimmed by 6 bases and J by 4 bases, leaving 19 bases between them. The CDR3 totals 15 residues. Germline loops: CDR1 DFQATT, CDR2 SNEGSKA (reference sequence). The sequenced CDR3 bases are TGCAGTGCCCCGAGGGGCCCGGAAAGGTACAATGAG. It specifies CSAPRGPERYNE. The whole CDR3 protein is CSAPRGPERYNEQFF.

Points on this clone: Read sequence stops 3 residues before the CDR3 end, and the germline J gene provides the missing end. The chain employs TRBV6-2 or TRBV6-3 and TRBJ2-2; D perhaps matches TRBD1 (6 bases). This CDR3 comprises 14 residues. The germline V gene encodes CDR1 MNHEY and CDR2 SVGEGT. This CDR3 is CASSLTGESSPLFF. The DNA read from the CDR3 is TGTGCCAGCAGCTTGACAGGAGAAAGTTCACCG.

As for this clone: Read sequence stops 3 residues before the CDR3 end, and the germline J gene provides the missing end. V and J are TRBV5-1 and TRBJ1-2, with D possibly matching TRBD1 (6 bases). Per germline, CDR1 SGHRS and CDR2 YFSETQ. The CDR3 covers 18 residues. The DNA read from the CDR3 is TGCGCCAGCAGCTTGGCAATACCGGGACGCGGACAGCACAATGAG. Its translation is CASSLAIPGRGQHNE. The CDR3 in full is CASSLAIPGRGQHNEYTF.

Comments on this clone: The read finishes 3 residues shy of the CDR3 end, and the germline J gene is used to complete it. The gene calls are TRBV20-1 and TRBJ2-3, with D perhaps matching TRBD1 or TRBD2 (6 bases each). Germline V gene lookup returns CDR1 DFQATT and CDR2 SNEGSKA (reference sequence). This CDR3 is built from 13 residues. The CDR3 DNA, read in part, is TGCAGTGCTTCCTCAGGGGCTCGGGAGACG. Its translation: CSASSGARET. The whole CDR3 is CSASSGARETQYF.

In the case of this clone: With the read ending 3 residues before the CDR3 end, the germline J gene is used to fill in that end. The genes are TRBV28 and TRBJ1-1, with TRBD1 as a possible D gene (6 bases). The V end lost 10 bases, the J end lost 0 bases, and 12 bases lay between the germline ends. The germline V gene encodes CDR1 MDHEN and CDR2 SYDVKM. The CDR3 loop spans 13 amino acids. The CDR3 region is CATQDSMNTEAFF. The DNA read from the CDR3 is TGTGCCACCCAGGACAGCATGAACACTGAA. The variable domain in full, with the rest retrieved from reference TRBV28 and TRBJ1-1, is DVKVTQSSRYLVKRTGEKVFLECVQDMDHENMFWYRQDPGLGLRLIYFSYDVKMKEKGDIPEGYSVSREKKERFSLILESASTNQTSMYLCATQDSMNTEAFFGQGTRLTVV.

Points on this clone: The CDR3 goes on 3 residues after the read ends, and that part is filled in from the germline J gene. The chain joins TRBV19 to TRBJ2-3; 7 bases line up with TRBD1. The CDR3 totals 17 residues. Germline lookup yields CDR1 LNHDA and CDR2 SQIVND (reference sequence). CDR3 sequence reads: CASSIAIFDRVNQPQYF. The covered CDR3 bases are TGTGCCAGTAGTATAGCCATCTTTGACAGGGTCAATCAGCCG.

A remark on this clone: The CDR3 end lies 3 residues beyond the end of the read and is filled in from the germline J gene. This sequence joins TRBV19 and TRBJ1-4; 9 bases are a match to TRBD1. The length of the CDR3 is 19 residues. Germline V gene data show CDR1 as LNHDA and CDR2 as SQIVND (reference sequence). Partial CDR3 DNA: TGTGCCAGTAGTTCCGGGACAGGGCGGTCTGTAGCTGGGGCCAACGTA. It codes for CASSSGTGRSVAGANV. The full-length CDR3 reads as CASSSGTGRSVAGANVLFF.

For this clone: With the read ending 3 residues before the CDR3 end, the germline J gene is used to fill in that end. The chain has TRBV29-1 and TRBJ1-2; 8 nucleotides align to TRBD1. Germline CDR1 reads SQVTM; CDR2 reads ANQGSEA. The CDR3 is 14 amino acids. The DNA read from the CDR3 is TGCAGCGTTGAAGATTGGGCAGGGGGCTGGGGC. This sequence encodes CSVEDWAGGWG. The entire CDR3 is CSVEDWAGGWGYTF.

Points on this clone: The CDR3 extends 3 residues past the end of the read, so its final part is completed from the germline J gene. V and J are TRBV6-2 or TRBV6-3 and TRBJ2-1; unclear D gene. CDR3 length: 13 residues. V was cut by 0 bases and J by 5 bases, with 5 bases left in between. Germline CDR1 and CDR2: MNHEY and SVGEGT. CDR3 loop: CASSYSANNEQFF. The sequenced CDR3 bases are TGTGCCAGCAGTTACTCGGCCAACAATGAG.

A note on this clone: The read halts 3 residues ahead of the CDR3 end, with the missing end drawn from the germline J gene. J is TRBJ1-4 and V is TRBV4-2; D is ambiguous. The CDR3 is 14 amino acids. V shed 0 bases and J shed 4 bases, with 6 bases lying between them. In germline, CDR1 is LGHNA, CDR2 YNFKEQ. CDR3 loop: CASSQEEGNEKLFF. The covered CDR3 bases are TGTGCCAGCAGCCAAGAAGAGGGTAATGAAAAA.

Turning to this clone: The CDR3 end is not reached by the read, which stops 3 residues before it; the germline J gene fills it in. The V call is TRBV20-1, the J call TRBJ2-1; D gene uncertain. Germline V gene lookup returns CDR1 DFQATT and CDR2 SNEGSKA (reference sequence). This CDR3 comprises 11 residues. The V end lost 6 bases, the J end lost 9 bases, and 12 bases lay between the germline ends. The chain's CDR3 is CSATLTGEQFF. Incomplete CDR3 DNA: TGCAGTGCCACCCTGACTGGTGAG.

Partial CDR3 DNA: TGTGCCAGCTCACAGCAGGGGCTCCCAGATACG. Translating it yields CASSQQGLPDT. The full CDR3 protein is CASSQQGLPDTQYF. V gene TRBV18 combines with J gene TRBJ2-3; tentative D call: TRBD1 (6 bases). The read comes to an end 3 residues before the CDR3 does, leaving the germline J gene to fill in the end. The germline V and J ends were trimmed by 4 bases and 4 bases, with 12 bases remaining between them. From germline, CDR1 is KGHSH and CDR2 LQKENI. The CDR3 is 14 residues long.

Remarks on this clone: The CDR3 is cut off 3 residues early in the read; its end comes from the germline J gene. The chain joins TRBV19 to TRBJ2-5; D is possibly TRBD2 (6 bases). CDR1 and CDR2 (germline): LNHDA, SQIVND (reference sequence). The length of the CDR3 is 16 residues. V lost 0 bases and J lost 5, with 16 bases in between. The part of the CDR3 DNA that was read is TGTGCCAGTAGTATAGATAGCCGCGGGGCCGAGGAGACC. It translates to CASSIDSRGAEET. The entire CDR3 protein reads CASSIDSRGAEETQYF.

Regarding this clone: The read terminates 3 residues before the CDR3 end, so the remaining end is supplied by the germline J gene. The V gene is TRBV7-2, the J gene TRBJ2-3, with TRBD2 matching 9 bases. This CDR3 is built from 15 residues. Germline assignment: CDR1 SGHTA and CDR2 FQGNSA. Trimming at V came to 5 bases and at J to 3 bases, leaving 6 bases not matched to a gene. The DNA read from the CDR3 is TGTGCCAGCAGCCCCCTGGGACTAGCAACAGATACG. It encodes CASSPLGLATDT. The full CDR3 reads CASSPLGLATDTQYF.

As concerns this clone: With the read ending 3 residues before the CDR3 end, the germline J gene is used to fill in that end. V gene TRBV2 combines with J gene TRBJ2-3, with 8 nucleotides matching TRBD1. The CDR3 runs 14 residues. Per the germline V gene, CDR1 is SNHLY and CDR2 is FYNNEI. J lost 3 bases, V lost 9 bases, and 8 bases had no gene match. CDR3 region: CASEDRESTDTQYF. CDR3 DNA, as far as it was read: TGTGCCAGTGAGGACAGGGAATCTACAGATACG.

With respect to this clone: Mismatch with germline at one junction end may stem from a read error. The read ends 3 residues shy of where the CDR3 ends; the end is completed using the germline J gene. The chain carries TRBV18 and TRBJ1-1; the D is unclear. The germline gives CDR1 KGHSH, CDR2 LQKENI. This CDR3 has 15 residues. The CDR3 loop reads CANSPGAFLGTEAFF. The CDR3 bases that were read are TGTGCCAACTCACCAGGAGCGTTCTTGGGCACTGAA.

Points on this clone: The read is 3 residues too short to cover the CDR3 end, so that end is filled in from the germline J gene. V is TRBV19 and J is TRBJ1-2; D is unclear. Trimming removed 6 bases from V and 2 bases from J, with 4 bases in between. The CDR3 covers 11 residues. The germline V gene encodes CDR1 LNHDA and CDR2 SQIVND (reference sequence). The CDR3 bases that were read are TGTGCCAGTAGACAAAACTATGGC. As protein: CASRQNYG. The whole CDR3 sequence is CASRQNYGYTF.